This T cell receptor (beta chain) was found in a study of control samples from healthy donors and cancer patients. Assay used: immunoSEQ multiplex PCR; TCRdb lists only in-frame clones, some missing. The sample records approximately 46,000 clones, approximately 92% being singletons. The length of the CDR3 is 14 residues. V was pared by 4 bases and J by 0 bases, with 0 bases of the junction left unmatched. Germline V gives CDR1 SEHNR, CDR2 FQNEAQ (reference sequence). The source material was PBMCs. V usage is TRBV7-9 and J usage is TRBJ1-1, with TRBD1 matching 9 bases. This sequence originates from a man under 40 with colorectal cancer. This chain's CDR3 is CASSWTGVNTEAFF. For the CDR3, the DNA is TGTGCCAGCAGCTGGACAGGGGTGAACACTGAAGCTTTCTTT.